This passage covers 21 T cell receptor beta chains from one sample sequenced in a study of T-cell memory formation after mild COVID-19. In TCRdb, the 5' RACE reads were re-called with MiXCR into one record per CDR3 protein. Here the sample spans about 600,000 distinct CDR3 sequences, less than 25% being singletons. Sequenced material: PBMCs or a T cell subset sorted from them (not recorded which). Receptor source: an adult woman who had mild COVID-19 (a few samples of this study predate the infection). Cell type and time point are not known.

CDR3 in DNA: TGTGCCAGCAGCTTAGGACAACCCTTCTCTGGAAACACCATATATTTT. This encodes CASSLGQPFSGNTIYF. The chain uses TRBV7-2 and TRBJ1-3; D ambiguous. The CDR3 extends over 16 amino acids. Germline V gene data show CDR1 as SGHTA and CDR2 as FQGNSA. V was clipped by 1 base and J by 0 bases, with 10 bases between them. The whole variable domain, remainder taken from reference TRBV7-2 and TRBJ1-3, is GAGVSQSPSNKVTEKGKDVELRCDPISGHTALYWYRQSLGQGLEFLIYFQGNSAPDKSGLPSDRFSAERTGGSVSTLTIQRTQQEDSAVYLCASSLGQPFSGNTIYFGEGSWLTVV.

This clonotype was picked up many times. The chain couples TRBV7-9 to TRBJ1-3, with TRBD1 as a possible D gene (5 bases). V lost 5 bases, J lost 1 base, and 9 bases lay in between. The CDR3 is made up of 14 amino acids. Germline V gene sequence: CDR1 SEHNR, CDR2 FQNEAQ (reference sequence). As DNA, the CDR3 is TGTGCCAGCAGCCGAGGGGATTCTGGAAACACCATATATTTT. This encodes CASSRGDSGNTIYF.

The chain employs TRBV9 and TRBJ2-1, with 7 bases fitting TRBD2. Germline CDR1 SGDLS, CDR2 YYNGEE. Trimming removed 0 bases from V and 10 bases from J; junction bases left unmatched: 10. The CDR3 is made up of 15 amino acids. CDR3 sequence (DNA): TGTGCCAGCAGCGTAGAGCCTAGCGGCCCTTTAGAGCAGTTCTTC. Protein product: CASSVEPSGPLEQFF.

The chain uses TRBV20-1 and TRBJ2-1; possibly TRBD2 for D (5 bases). Trimming shortened V by 5 bases and J by 10 bases, and 9 bases separated the two germline ends. The CDR3 is 10 residues long. In germline, CDR1 is DFQATT, CDR2 SNEGSKA (reference sequence). The CDR3 nucleotides read TGCAGTGCTCCCCAGCGGGAGCAGTTCTTC. It encodes CSAPQREQFF.

This clonotype was observed a handful of times. The rearrangement joins TRBV15 to TRBJ2-1; D might be TRBD1 (5 bases). Germline V gives CDR1 LNHNV, CDR2 YYDKDF (reference sequence). V lost 0 bases, J lost 4 bases, and 22 bases lay in between. CDR3 length: 19 amino acids. This CDR3 reads CATSRDHFETVPKYNEQFF. The CDR3 region has the DNA TGTGCCACCAGCAGAGATCATTTTGAGACAGTCCCAAAATACAATGAGCAGTTCTTC.

The rearrangement uses TRBV6-1 and TRBJ2-1, with 8 nucleotides matching TRBD1. CDR3 length: 15 residues. In germline, CDR1 is MNHNS, CDR2 SASEGT. V gave up 2 bases and J gave up 9 bases; unmatched junction bases: 9. Here the CDR3 DNA reads TGTGCCAGCAGTGAACAGAGGACAGGGAGTACTGAGCAGTTCTTC. This gives the protein CASSEQRTGSTEQFF.

The chain combines TRBV6-4 with TRBJ1-1; unclear D gene. Germline CDR1 MRHNA, CDR2 SNTAGT. Trimming left V 6 bases short and J 1 base short, with 12 bases between. The CDR3 covers 14 residues. The CDR3 sequence: CASRDTAENTEAFF. As DNA, the CDR3 is TGTGCCAGCAGAGACACTGCGGAGAACACTGAAGCTTTCTTT.

There are many counts of this clonotype. The chain uses TRBV7-2 and TRBJ1-2; possibly TRBD1 for D (5 bases). This CDR3 contains 21 residues. V lost 5 bases, J lost 8 bases, and 39 bases lay in between. Germline V lookup: CDR1 SGHTA, CDR2 FQGNSA. The CDR3 here is CASSPRSHRSPLWGKTLGYTF. The DNA for the CDR3 is TGTGCCAGCAGCCCGAGATCCCACAGAAGCCCTTTGTGGGGGAAGACGTTAGGCTACACCTTC.

This clonotype has only a few counts. The chain combines TRBV7-9 with TRBJ1-2; 7 bases line up with TRBD1. The CDR3 sequence is 13 residues long. Germline loops: CDR1 SEHNR, CDR2 FQNEAQ (reference sequence). V lost 6 bases, J lost 8 bases, and 9 bases stayed unmatched. The CDR3 region is CASSSRQGQGYTF. DNA for the CDR3: TGTGCCAGCAGTTCCCGACAGGGACAAGGCTACACCTTC. Based on the CDR3 plus reference TRBV7-9 and TRBJ1-2, the full variable domain is DTGVSQNPRHKITKRGQNVTFRCDPISEHNRLYWYRQTLGQGPEFLTYFQNEAQLEKSRLLSDRFSAERPKGSFSTLEIQRTEQGDSAMYLCASSSRQGQGYTFGSGTRLTVV.

In this sample, this clonotype turned up a few times. The chain uses TRBV27 and TRBJ1-6; D might be TRBD1 (5 bases). Germline loops: CDR1 MNHEY, CDR2 SMNVEV (reference sequence). The CDR3 spans 14 residues. Deletions cut 5 bases from V and 14 bases from J, with 19 bases between. CDR3 DNA: TGTGCCAGCAGTCCTGGGACGCCAATTCGGGCCCTCCACTTT. Its protein is CASSPGTPIRALHF.

The rearrangement links TRBV5-6 to TRBJ2-2; 9 nucleotides match TRBD2. The V and J ends lost 2 bases and 5 bases, in that order; junction bases with no gene match: 7. This CDR3 region has 16 residues. Germline lookup yields CDR1 SGHDT and CDR2 YYEEEE. The DNA of the CDR3 is TGTGCCAGCAGCTTAAGGCTAGCGGGATTTACCGGGGAGCTGTTTTTT. It encodes CASSLRLAGFTGELFF.

The chain couples TRBV5-4 to TRBJ2-2; 11 bases agree with TRBD1. CDR3 length: 15 amino acids. The V segment lost 5 bases and the J segment 5 bases; nucleotides outside the gene matches: 5. In germline, CDR1 is SGHNT, CDR2 YYREEE (reference sequence). This CDR3 reads CASSTGTGGTGELFF. The CDR3 region has the DNA TGTGCCAGCAGTACCGGGACAGGGGGGACCGGGGAGCTGTTTTTT.

This clonotype has just a few counts. The rearrangement uses TRBV5-1 and TRBJ2-5; 8 bases are a match to TRBD2. The J segment lost 7 bases and the V segment lost 0 bases, leaving 5 bases of the junction unmatched. The germline V gene has CDR1 SGHRS and CDR2 YFSETQ. The CDR3 spans 14 residues. The CDR3 coding sequence is TGCGCCAGCAGCTTGGGTGGACTAGCCGGGACCCAGTACTTC. This translates into CASSLGGLAGTQYF. The variable domain in full, completed from reference TRBV5-1 and TRBJ2-5, reads KAGVTQTPRYLIKTRGQQVTLSCSPISGHRSVSWYQQTPGQGLQFLFEYFSETQRNKGNFPGRFSGRQFSNSRSEMNVSTLELGDSALYLCASSLGGLAGTQYFGPGTRLLVL.

This clonotype was seen only once. The V call is TRBV13, the J call TRBJ2-7, with D perhaps matching TRBD2 (5 bases). This CDR3 spans 14 amino acids. Germline V gene sequence: CDR1 PRHDT, CDR2 FYEKMQ (reference sequence). V was clipped by 4 bases and J by 5 bases, with 15 bases between them. CDR3 region: CASSWDGTGDEQYF. The CDR3, as DNA: TGTGCCAGCAGCTGGGATGGCACCGGGGACGAGCAGTACTTC.

The J gene is TRBJ2-7, the V gene TRBV20-1; TRBD2 might be the D (6 bases). CDR3 length: 13 amino acids. The germline V gene encodes CDR1 DFQATT and CDR2 SNEGSKA (reference sequence). V was shortened by 5 bases and J by 4 bases, with 15 bases between the two germline ends. The CDR3 bases are TGCAGTGCTCCTGTCGGGAGCAGTTACGAGCAGTACTTC. This encodes CSAPVGSSYEQYF.

The V call is TRBV19, the J call TRBJ2-5; 8 positions match TRBD2. V trimming: 5 bases; J trimming: 2 bases; junction bases outside the gene matches: 7. The CDR3 totals 15 residues. Germline assignment: CDR1 LNHDA and CDR2 SQIVND (reference sequence). The CDR3 DNA follows: TGTGCCAGTAGTCCCCGGACTAGCTCACAAGAGACCCAGTACTTC. As protein: CASSPRTSSQETQYF.

CDR3 in amino acids: CASSFLPGTGRAGANVLTF. CDR3 coding DNA: TGTGCCAGCAGTTTCCTCCCAGGGACAGGGAGGGCTGGGGCCAACGTCCTGACTTTC. The V and J genes are TRBV12-3 or TRBV12-4 and TRBJ2-6; 9 bases are a match to TRBD1. Germline trimming cut 3 bases from V and 2 bases from J; bases unmatched to any gene: 11. This CDR3 has 19 amino acids.

V usage is TRBV7-8 and J usage is TRBJ1-6, with TRBD1 matching over 9 bases. J lost 7 bases, V lost 5 bases, and 3 bases had no gene match. Germline V gene data show CDR1 as SGHVS and CDR2 as FQNEAQ. The CDR3 covers 14 residues. The CDR3 here is CASSRTGDNSPLHF. CDR3 nucleotides: TGTGCCAGCAGCAGGACAGGGGACAATTCACCCCTCCACTTT.

The rearrangement joins TRBV28 to TRBJ2-7, with a tentative D call TRBD2 (7 bases). Germline CDR1 reads MDHEN; CDR2 reads SYDVKM. The V end was cut by 10 bases, the J end by 1 base, with 17 bases between. The CDR3 loop spans 14 amino acids. CDR3 sequence reads: CATWGGSGSYEQYF. The DNA for the CDR3 is TGTGCCACTTGGGGGGGCAGCGGATCCTACGAGCAGTACTTC.

This clonotype was seen more than once but under ten times. One end of the junction is discordant with germline, which a read error may explain. J is TRBJ2-3 and V is TRBV23-1; 7 bases line up with TRBD1. TRBV23-1 is an open reading frame, and its role is uncertain. The CDR3 length is 12 residues. In DNA form, the CDR3 reads TGCGCCAGCGGTCAACAGGGGGATACGCAGTATTTT. As protein: CASGQQGDTQYF.

This clonotype was seen a few times. The CDR3 loop is CSARGPTGGQSPLHF. CDR3 bases: TGCAGTGCTAGGGGCCCAACAGGGGGTCAATCACCCCTCCACTTT. The J gene is TRBJ1-6, the V gene TRBV20-1; 8 bases are a match to TRBD1. This CDR3 contains 15 residues. CDR1 and CDR2 (germline): DFQATT, SNEGSKA (reference sequence). Losses at the gene ends were 3 bases for V and 10 bases for J; bases not matched to a gene: 11.